The 15 T cell receptor beta chains listed next were all sequenced from one sample in a study of blood T cell repertoires in COVID-19. Sequencing was performed with immunoSEQ multiplex PCR; in TCRdb, only in-frame clones are kept and a portion is missing. The data hold about 300,000 clones, with more than 80% observed a single time. The sequencing input was peripheral blood. All receptors come from a woman aged 45-65 years with COVID-19, enrolled during active disease.

The V and J genes are TRBV5-4 and TRBJ2-5; maybe TRBD1 (5 bases). Germline lookup yields CDR1 SGHNT and CDR2 YYREEE (reference sequence). Trimming took 1 base from V and 5 from J, leaving 12 bases between them. The CDR3 runs 14 residues. CDR3 bases: TGTGCCAGCAGCTTGTTAGGGGCCGGGGAGACCCAGTACTTC. Its protein is CASSLLGAGETQYF.

V usage is TRBV24-1 and J usage is TRBJ2-1; TRBD2 agrees at 7 bases. V shed 5 bases and J 8 bases; nucleotides not matched to a gene: 5. Germline CDR1 and CDR2: KGHDR and SFDVKD. The length of the CDR3 is 13 residues. CDR3 DNA: TGTGCCACCAGTGTCTGGGGGAGGGATGAGCAGTTCTTC. Residues: CATSVWGRDEQFF.

V gene TRBV4-2 combines with J gene TRBJ2-3; 11 positions match TRBD2. Unmatched junction bases numbered 5, after V lost 4 bases and J lost 2 bases. In germline, CDR1 is LGHNA, CDR2 YNFKEQ. The CDR3 is made up of 16 amino acids. DNA for the CDR3: TGTGCCAGCAGCCGGGGGACTAGCGGAAACACAGATACGCAGTATTTT. Protein product: CASSRGTSGNTDTQYF.

J is TRBJ2-3 and V is TRBV7-9; 14 bases fit TRBD2. The CDR3 length is 18 residues. Trimming cost V 5 bases and J 1 base; bases outside gene matches: 8. Germline CDR1 is SEHNR and CDR2 is FQNEAQ (reference sequence). CDR3 DNA sequence: TGTGCCAGCAGCACCGGGACTAGCGGGAGAGGGGGCACAGATACGCAGTATTTT. It codes for CASSTGTSGRGGTDTQYF.

V and J are TRBV28 and TRBJ1-1; D is unclear. Germline lookup yields CDR1 MDHEN and CDR2 SYDVKM. The CDR3 length is 14 residues. Trimming pared 2 bases from V and 1 base from J, leaving 8 bases between. This CDR3 reads CASSLKPRNTEAFF. Here the CDR3 DNA reads TGTGCCAGCAGTTTAAAACCCAGGAACACTGAAGCTTTCTTT. The entire variable domain, with the rest obtained from reference TRBV28 and TRBJ1-1, is as follows: DVKVTQSSRYLVKRTGEKVFLECVQDMDHENMFWYRQDPGLGLRLIYFSYDVKMKEKGDIPEGYSVSREKKERFSLILESASTNQTSMYLCASSLKPRNTEAFFGQGTRLTVV.

The CDR3 protein is CASNTGFPNSPLHF. Here the CDR3 DNA reads TGTGCCAGCAACACAGGGTTCCCAAATTCACCCCTCCACTTT. The chain has TRBV27 and TRBJ1-6; D perhaps matches TRBD1 (6 bases). The CDR3 sequence is 14 residues long. Between the trimmed V and J ends, which lost 7 bases and 7 bases, there was a span of 14 bases. Looked up from germline, CDR1 is MNHEY and CDR2 is SMNVEV (reference sequence).

The genes are TRBV29-1 and TRBJ1-3; a possible D gene is TRBD1 (5 bases). CDR1 is SQVTM, CDR2 ANQGSEA, per germline. Trimming removed 6 bases at V and 0 bases at J, with 12 bases between. This CDR3 has 14 amino acids. The CDR3: CSVRDPRSGNTIYF. CDR3 DNA: TGCAGCGTGCGGGACCCCCGCTCTGGAAACACCATATATTTT.

This clone was recorded a few times. The V gene is TRBV27, the J gene TRBJ1-2; 7 bases map to TRBD1. The CDR3 length is 18 residues. CDR1 is MNHEY and CDR2 is SMNVEV in the germline V gene (reference sequence). The V and J ends lost 2 bases and 1 base, in that order; junction bases with no gene match: 13. The CDR3 DNA follows: TGTGCCAGCAGTTTACTAGCGACCCAGGGGGTTGTTAACTATGGCTACACCTTC. It is translated as CASSLLATQGVVNYGYTF.

The chain recombines TRBV5-1 with TRBJ2-3; tentatively, D is TRBD2 (6 bases). The CDR3 spans 15 residues. V was pared by 3 bases and J by 3 bases, with 14 bases between. In germline, CDR1 is SGHRS, CDR2 YFSETQ. CDR3 protein: CASSSPLAPTDTQYF. DNA of the CDR3: TGCGCCAGCAGCTCTCCTCTAGCGCCTACAGATACGCAGTATTTT.

This CDR3 reads CASSLGLSYEQYF. CDR3 in DNA: TGCGCCAGCAGCCTGGGACTATCCTACGAGCAGTACTTC. The J gene is TRBJ2-7, the V gene TRBV4-3, with 7 bases identical to TRBD2. Germline loops: CDR1 LGHNA, CDR2 YSLEER. The CDR3 contains 13 residues. The junction had 1 base not matched to a gene; V was cut back by 4 bases and J by 1 base.

This chain links TRBV6-1 with TRBJ1-4; 8 nucleotides align to TRBD1. There are 15 residues in the CDR3. The J segment lost 3 bases and the V segment lost 3 bases, leaving 3 bases of the junction unmatched. Germline CDR1 is MNHNS and CDR2 is SASEGT. The CDR3 spells CASSDRGPPNEKLFF. CDR3 bases: TGTGCCAGCAGTGACAGGGGGCCGCCTAATGAAAAACTGTTTTTT.

The chain is built from TRBV5-5 and TRBJ1-4; a weak D match, TRBD1 (5 bases). Trimming shortened V by 4 bases and J by 2 bases, and 9 bases separated the two germline ends. This CDR3 is 14 amino acids long. Per the germline V gene, CDR1 is SGHKS and CDR2 is YYEKEE (reference sequence). The CDR3: CASSPGTTNEKLFF. CDR3 coding DNA: TGTGCCAGCAGCCCAGGGACTACTAATGAAAAACTGTTTTTT.

The genes are TRBV25-1 and TRBJ2-7; possible D gene TRBD2, 7 bases. This CDR3 has 14 amino acids. The germline gives CDR1 MGHDK, CDR2 SYGVNS. Trimming pared 8 bases from V and 4 bases from J, leaving 18 bases between. CDR3 sequence reads: CASASAGARYEQYF. For the CDR3, the DNA is TGTGCCAGCGCCTCGGCGGGGGCGCGTTACGAGCAGTACTTC.

The rearrangement joins TRBV9 to TRBJ2-7; 12 nucleotides line up with TRBD2. The germline V gene encodes CDR1 SGDLS and CDR2 YYNGEE. The ends lost 0 bases at V and 2 bases at J; junction bases unmatched: 3. CDR3 length: 16 residues. CDR3 DNA: TGTGCCAGCAGCGTAGGAGGACTAGCGGGACCCTACGAGCAGTACTTC. Translating gives CASSVGGLAGPYEQYF. Looking up the rest from reference TRBV9 and TRBJ2-7 gives the full variable domain: DSGVTQTPKHLITATGQRVTLRCSPRSGDLSVYWYQQSLDQGLQFLIQYYNGEERAKGNILERFSAQQFPDLHSELNLSSLELGDSALYFCASSVGGLAGPYEQYFGPGTRLTVT.

This clone was observed once. This sequence joins TRBV11-3 and TRBJ2-3; D is undetermined. The V end was cut by 3 bases, the J end by 9 bases, with 13 bases between. Germline CDR1 and CDR2: SGHNT and YENEEA. The CDR3 sequence is 13 residues long. CDR3 sequence: CASSLRFPETQYF. In nucleotides, the CDR3 is TGTGCCAGCAGCTTGCGATTCCCCGAAACGCAGTATTTT.